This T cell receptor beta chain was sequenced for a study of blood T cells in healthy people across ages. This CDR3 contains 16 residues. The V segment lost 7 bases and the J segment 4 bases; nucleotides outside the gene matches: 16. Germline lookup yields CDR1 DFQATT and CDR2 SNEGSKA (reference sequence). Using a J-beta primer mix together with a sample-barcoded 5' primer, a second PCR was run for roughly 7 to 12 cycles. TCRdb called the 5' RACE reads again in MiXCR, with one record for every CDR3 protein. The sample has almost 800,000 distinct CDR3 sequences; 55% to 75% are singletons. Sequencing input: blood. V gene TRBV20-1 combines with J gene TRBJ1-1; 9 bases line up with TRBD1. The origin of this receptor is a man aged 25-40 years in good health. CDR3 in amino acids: CSVHSAGTGFGTEAFF. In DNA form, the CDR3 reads TGCAGTGTCCATTCAGCCGGGACAGGGTTTGGCACTGAAGCTTTCTTT.